The entry below gives a single T cell receptor beta chain sequence along with its context. Naive-designated CD8 cells lacked CD45RO, were positively enriched for CCR7, and omitted terminally differentiated effector memory CD45RA+ cells. The sample is drawn from a study of shared clonotypes between healthy human individuals. V lost 1 base to trimming and J lost 3 bases, with 7 bases between them. The CDR3 runs 13 residues. Germline V gives CDR1 MNHNS, CDR2 SASEGT. Clones were sequenced by immunoSEQ multiplex PCR, and TCRdb holds only the in-frame ones, with some missing. The sample yields under 600,000 clones, more than 95% seen once.

The rearrangement joins TRBV6-1 to TRBJ2-7; no clear D gene. The source of this sequence is a man aged 30 to 45 in good health. The sequenced material came from naive CD8+ T cells sorted from blood. CDR3 sequence reads: CASSEGYDYEQYF. The CDR3 DNA is TGTGCCAGCAGTGAAGGATATGACTACGAGCAGTACTTC.